The subject of this entry is one TCR beta chain. Its antigen target is currently unknown. No base-level quality is on record; no much larger clone is a single base apart. TCRbeta CDR3 regions were amplified from genomic DNA by means of the immunoSEQ Assay, a bias-controlled multiplex PCR. The paper's processing steps were these. The number of nucleated cells in each sample was estimated by amplification of reference gene primers within the assay. Sequence reads were collapsed and filtered to measure the absolute abundance of every unique TCRbeta CDR3 rearrangement. For each sample, productive Simpson clonality was calculated as the square root of Simpson's diversity index across productive rearrangements. The table was pulled from immuneACCESS by TCRdb, which kept in-frame rearrangements only. Such tables lose some clones; where checked, under half of the loss comes from unresolved V genes, and the rest has no known cause. V and J calls and clone size are given by that table; D and trimming were obtained from the DNA. This sample is represented by over 200,000 clones; approximately 88% of them were singletons. The ten most abundant clones make up under 4.5% of the sample.

The entry originates in a study of blood T cell repertoires in COVID-19 (TCRdb year 2020). At the level of the whole study: The collaborator samples originated in the United States, Italy and Spain and spanned the acute and convalescent phases of COVID-19. The samples were drawn from two sources: the first 160 participants of the ongoing ImmuneRACE study, and over 1,000 subjects contributed by 6 global collaborators. A de-identified subject ID, COVID-19 status, age in years and sex were almost always included in the sample metadata. The dataset comprised deeply sampled blood TCRbeta repertoires from subjects exposed to, actively infected with, or recovered from COVID-19. Where HLA class I and class II types were available, the types were taken from metadata supplied by the sample provider, not from assay-based typing. The prospective study material was composed of cDNA or gDNA derived from T cells, B-cell-depleted T cells, or PBMCs. A freely available public database, intended as a resource for researchers studying the immune response to SARS-CoV-2, is where the repertoires were released.

Sequences LNHDA (CDR1) and SQIVND (CDR2) are obtained from the germline V gene (reference sequence). The CDR3 spans 14 residues, from the cysteine through the phenylalanine. The retained sequence is limited to the CDR3, 42 bases, with the frame set at the first base. V is clipped by 3 bases and J by 5 bases, and the sequence between their germline boundaries is 10 bases long. The study at large found these results: How much clinical and demographic metadata was included differed by source and by participant, and the metadata was provided uncurated.

Participants in the prospective study were aged roughly 18 to 89 years, lived in under 30 United States geographic areas, and enrolled through a virtual design. In the prospective study, cohorts were assigned on the basis of participant-reported clinical history obtained from a screening survey and a study questionnaire. Exposed participants had been in contact, within 2 weeks of entering the study, with a person who had a PCR-confirmed or clinician-diagnosed case of COVID-19. Each participant in the prospective study had whole blood, serum and a nasopharyngeal or oropharyngeal swab collected by mobile phlebotomists. Over an approximately two-month period, participants in the prospective study had the option of providing additional blood draws and questionnaires. Before DNA extraction, prospective study blood samples were shipped either frozen or at room temperature.

The TCR sequence derives from a woman aged 25-40 years who had been exposed to COVID-19. Sequencing input: PBMCs or T cells enriched from blood (not recorded which). The sequence links TRBV19 to TRBJ2-2; TRBD2 is a weak D gene call, 6 bases matching. The nucleotide sequence is given as TGTGCCAGTAGTATTTCGGCGGGGACCGGGGAGCTGTTTTTT. Its protein reads: CASSISAGTGELFF.